The 17 T cell receptor beta chains presented below share a single source sample, sequenced in a study of blood T cell repertoires in COVID-19. This table comes from immunoSEQ multiplex PCR, and its TCRdb copy is limited to in-frame clones, with some not included. In the table there are about 210,000 clones, 84% of which are singletons. What was sequenced was PBMCs or T cells enriched from blood (not recorded which). The receptors derive from a woman aged 30 to 39 who had been exposed to COVID-19.

The V gene is TRBV5-4, the J gene TRBJ1-3, with D tentatively TRBD1 (6 bases). Trimming left V 0 bases short and J 9 bases short, with 10 bases between. Germline loops: CDR1 SGHNT, CDR2 YYREEE (reference sequence). This CDR3 region has 13 residues. DNA for the CDR3: TGTGCCAGCAGCTTGGTACAGGGCGGCACCATATATTTT. The encoded protein is CASSLVQGGTIYF.

This clone showed up just once. The chain links TRBV19 to TRBJ1-1; TRBD1 is a possible D gene (5 bases). Germline V CDR1 and CDR2: LNHDA, SQIVND (reference sequence). This CDR3 region has 15 residues. The germline V and J ends were trimmed by 3 bases and 5 bases, with 16 bases remaining between them. The CDR3, as DNA: TGTGCCAGTAGTATTCGAGGGGTGGCGGGGACTGAAGCTTTCTTT. This encodes CASSIRGVAGTEAFF.

This clone has just one count. The chain couples TRBV9 to TRBJ2-4; 8 bases are shared with TRBD1. The germline V gene has CDR1 SGDLS and CDR2 YYNGEE. The CDR3 runs 15 residues. Losses at the gene ends were 4 bases for V and 6 bases for J; bases not matched to a gene: 9. The CDR3 nucleotides read TGTGCCAGCAGCCCTCAGGGGGCGAGTGTAAACATTCAGTACTTC. Its translation: CASSPQGASVNIQYF.

The chain joins TRBV7-2 to TRBJ2-7, with 9 bases identical to TRBD2. The CDR3 is 15 amino acids. Germline assignment: CDR1 SGHTA and CDR2 FQGNSA. Germline trimming cut 5 bases from V and 3 bases from J; bases unmatched to any gene: 8. DNA of the CDR3: TGTGCCAGCAGCCAGAGCGGGGGGACTATCTACGAGCAGTACTTC. Protein sequence: CASSQSGGTIYEQYF. The whole variable domain, remainder taken from reference TRBV7-2 and TRBJ2-7, is GAGVSQSPSNKVTEKGKDVELRCDPISGHTALYWYRQSLGQGLEFLIYFQGNSAPDKSGLPSDRFSAERTGGSVSTLTIQRTQQEDSAVYLCASSQSGGTIYEQYFGPGTRLTVT.

This clone was counted a few times. The V and J genes are TRBV5-5 and TRBJ2-2; 9 bases are a match to TRBD2. The V segment lost 0 bases and the J segment 4 bases; nucleotides outside the gene matches: 10. This CDR3 has 18 residues. Germline-derived CDR1 and CDR2 are SGHKS and YYEKEE (reference sequence). The CDR3 coding sequence is TGTGCCAGCAGCTTGGTCGGTGCGGGGGGGCGGAGCACCGGGGAGCTGTTTTTT. Translated: CASSLVGAGGRSTGELFF.

CDR3 in DNA: TGTGCCATCAGTGAGCTAGCGGACTCCTACGAGCAGTACTTC. Translating gives CAISELADSYEQYF. V usage is TRBV10-3 and J usage is TRBJ2-7; 7 bases agree with TRBD2. The CDR3 is 14 amino acids. The germline V gene has CDR1 ENHRY and CDR2 SYGVKD. The J segment lost 0 bases and the V segment lost 2 bases, leaving 1 base of the junction unmatched.

The rearrangement uses TRBV9 and TRBJ2-1; 8 bases line up with TRBD2. The CDR3 has 16 amino acids. Germline V CDR1 and CDR2: SGDLS, YYNGEE. V lost 4 bases and J lost 3; bases outside the gene matches: 9. The chain's CDR3 is CASSFDAGGIYNEQFF. CDR3 bases: TGTGCCAGCAGCTTTGACGCGGGAGGCATCTACAATGAGCAGTTCTTC.

The chain has TRBV7-8 and TRBJ2-3; 7 bases are a match to TRBD2. The CDR3 length is 14 residues. The V gene's germline CDR1 is SGHVS and CDR2 FQNEAQ. Trimming removed 5 bases from V and 5 bases from J; junction bases left unmatched: 7. This CDR3 reads CASSPGGLGDTQYF. In DNA, the CDR3 is TGTGCCAGCAGCCCGGGGGGTCTGGGAGATACGCAGTATTTT.

This clone occurred once. The V gene is TRBV6-6, the J gene TRBJ1-2; possibly TRBD1 for D (6 bases). The CDR3 has 15 residues. Germline CDR1 MNHNY, CDR2 SVGAGI (reference sequence). Deletions cut 4 bases from V and 0 bases from J, with 12 bases between. The CDR3 DNA is TGTGCCAGCAGTTCCGACGACAGGACTAACTATGGCTACACCTTC. Its translation is CASSSDDRTNYGYTF.

CDR3: CAWSGALLAGDKTSTDTQYF. The CDR3 DNA is TGTGCCTGGAGCGGTGCCCTTCTGGCGGGGGACAAAACTAGCACAGATACGCAGTATTTT. The chain uses TRBV30 and TRBJ2-3, with a weak D call TRBD2 (7 bases). The CDR3 runs 20 residues. V lost 3 bases and J lost 0, with 28 bases in between. The germline CDR1 and CDR2 sequences are GTSNPN and SVGIG (reference sequence).

Only one count was recorded for this clone. The chain joins TRBV5-3 to TRBJ2-2; TRBD1 might be the D (6 bases). TRBV5-3 is designated an ORF whose function remains uncertain. The CDR3 totals 18 residues. The V end lost 2 bases, the J end lost 7 bases, and 24 bases lay between the germline ends. The CDR3 spells CARSLTTSNRDGSGELFF. The DNA of the CDR3 is TGTGCCAGAAGCTTAACAACTTCCAACAGGGATGGGAGCGGGGAGCTGTTTTTT.

The CDR3 DNA reads TGTGCCAGTAGTATTAATCAGCAAGAGACCCAGTACTTC. Encoded protein: CASSINQQETQYF. J is TRBJ2-5 and V is TRBV19; D gene uncertain. The CDR3 has 13 amino acids. With 3 bases removed from V and 2 bases from J, the gap between germline ends came to 7 bases. Germline loops: CDR1 LNHDA, CDR2 SQIVND (reference sequence).

The gene calls are TRBV5-1 and TRBJ2-3; TRBD1 matches 8 bases. This CDR3 region has 14 residues. Germline CDR1 SGHRS, CDR2 YFSETQ. V shed 6 bases and J 1 base; nucleotides not matched to a gene: 4. CDR3 coding DNA: TGCGCCAGCAACCCGGGACAGGGCACAGATACGCAGTATTTT. Translation gives CASNPGQGTDTQYF.

The CDR3 is CASSQAPVVQGVNYGYTF. CDR3 nucleotide sequence: TGCGCCAGCAGCCAAGCCCCAGTAGTCCAGGGGGTTAACTATGGCTACACCTTC. This chain connects TRBV4-1 to TRBJ1-2; TRBD1 matches at 7 bases. CDR1 MGHRA and CDR2 YSYEKL come from the germline V gene. The CDR3 runs to 18 residues. Trimming cost V 1 base and J 1 base; bases outside gene matches: 12.

V usage is TRBV29-1 and J usage is TRBJ2-7; TRBD1 agrees at 7 bases. The CDR3 has 11 residues. The V segment lost 7 bases and the J segment 6 bases; nucleotides outside the gene matches: 6. Germline V lookup: CDR1 SQVTM, CDR2 ANQGSEA. CDR3 residues: CSASRGTEQYF. The CDR3 DNA reads as TGCAGCGCCTCCAGGGGGACCGAGCAGTACTTC.

As DNA, the CDR3 is TGTGCCAGCAGCGTAGTTGAGGGACCCCTCCACTTT. This gives the protein CASSVVEGPLHF. The chain joins TRBV9 to TRBJ1-6; no clear D gene. Trimming shortened V by 0 bases and J by 12 bases, and 7 bases separated the two germline ends. The CDR3 spans 12 residues. Looked up from germline, CDR1 is SGDLS and CDR2 is YYNGEE.

The chain recombines TRBV30 with TRBJ1-3, with D uncertain. Trimming removed 2 bases at V and 0 bases at J, with 14 bases between. The CDR3 is made up of 16 amino acids. The germline CDR1 and CDR2 sequences are GTSNPN and SVGIG (reference sequence). CDR3 region: CAWSYSVTSSGNTIYF. In DNA form, the CDR3 reads TGTGCCTGGAGTTATTCGGTCACGAGCTCTGGAAACACCATATATTTT.